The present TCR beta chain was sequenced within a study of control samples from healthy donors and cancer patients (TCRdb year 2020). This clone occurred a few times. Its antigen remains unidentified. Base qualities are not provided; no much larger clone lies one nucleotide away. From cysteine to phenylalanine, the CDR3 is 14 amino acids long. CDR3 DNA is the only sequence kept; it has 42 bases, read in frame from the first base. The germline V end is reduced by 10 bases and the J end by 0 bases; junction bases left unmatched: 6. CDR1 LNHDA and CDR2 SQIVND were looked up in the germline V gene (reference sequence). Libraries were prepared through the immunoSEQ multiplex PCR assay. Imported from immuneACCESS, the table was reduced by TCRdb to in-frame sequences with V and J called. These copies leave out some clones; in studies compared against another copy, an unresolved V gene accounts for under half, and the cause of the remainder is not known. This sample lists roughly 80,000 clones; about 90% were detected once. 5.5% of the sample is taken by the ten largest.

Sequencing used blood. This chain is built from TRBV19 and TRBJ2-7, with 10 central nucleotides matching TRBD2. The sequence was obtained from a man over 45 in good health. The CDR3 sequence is CATRQRGGSYEQYF. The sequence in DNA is TGTGCCACGCGACAGCGGGGGGGCTCCTACGAGCAGTACTTC.